This is a list of T cell receptor beta chains from one sample in a study of T-cell reconstitution after alpha-beta-depleted transplantation in children. TCRdb re-analysed the PCR reads in MiXCR, keeping a single row per CDR3 protein. This sample yields 120,000 to 150,000 distinct CDR3 sequences, of which about 8.8% are seen a single time; around a sixth belongs to the top ten. The input for sequencing was PBMCs, mostly from graft donor cells, taken 180 days after TCRalphabeta/CD19-depleted stem cell transplant. The receptors here all came from a female patient aged 2-15 years who had a stem cell transplant for congenital amegakaryocytic thrombocytopenia, so the T cells may come from the graft donor. CDR3s include the opening cysteine and the closing phenylalanine or tryptophan. The D gene is left open where the match is weak. Size values are once, few and many counts, or a class for expanded clones, and some rows have none.

size: many; J: TRBJ1-5; V: TRBV12-3/TRBV12-4; D: -; CDR3: CASTTGGLQPQHF
size: few; J: TRBJ2-5; V: TRBV4-1; D: -; CDR3: CASSRPRGETQYF
size: -; J: TRBJ2-7; V: TRBV28; D: TRBD2; CDR3: CAIRTSGSYEQYF
size: -; J: TRBJ2-1; V: TRBV18; D: TRBD2; CDR3: CASSQLADGDEQFF
size: few; J: TRBJ1-1; V: TRBV12-3/TRBV12-4; D: -; CDR3: CASSLRRGASVAFF
size: many; J: TRBJ2-3; V: TRBV20-1; D: -; CDR3: CSATDGGSTDTQYF
size: -; J: TRBJ2-2; V: TRBV7-9; D: -; CDR3: CARGQGLTRWELFF
size: -; J: TRBJ1-5; V: TRBV21-1; D: -; CDR3: CASSKHRGQPQHF
size: -; J: TRBJ2-7; V: TRBV2; D: -; CDR3: CASSRDLAYEQYF
size: many; J: TRBJ1-1; V: TRBV10-3; D: TRBD1; CDR3: CAIRTTGDTEAFF
size: few; J: TRBJ2-2; V: TRBV20-1; D: TRBD2; CDR3: CSAPRGGQNTGELFF
size: many; J: TRBJ1-2; V: TRBV12-3/TRBV12-4; D: -; CDR3: CASSPEGGMMYGYTF
size: many; J: TRBJ2-1; V: TRBV2; D: -; CDR3: CASSSLGEQFF
size: many; J: TRBJ2-5; V: TRBV7-8; D: -; CDR3: CASSLVGAETQYF
size: -; J: TRBJ2-5; V: TRBV20-1; D: TRBD2; CDR3: CSARGTSGGQETQYF
size: -; J: TRBJ2-1; V: TRBV11-2; D: TRBD1; CDR3: CASSTGQGEQFF
size: -; J: TRBJ2-7; V: TRBV20-1; D: -; CDR3: CSARDPRQSPLGEQYF
size: -; J: TRBJ2-1; V: TRBV7-9; D: -; CDR3: CASSLAWDPPYNEQFF
size: many; J: TRBJ2-7; V: TRBV12-3/TRBV12-4; D: TRBD2; CDR3: CASSSGLASYEQYF
size: many; J: TRBJ2-2; V: TRBV30; D: TRBD2; CDR3: CAWRGTRLFYTGELFF
size: many; J: TRBJ2-2; V: TRBV11-3; D: -; CDR3: CASSPRPYTGELFF
size: many; J: TRBJ2-2; V: TRBV7-2; D: -; CDR3: CASSLARRRGELFF
size: -; J: TRBJ2-2; V: TRBV24-1; D: TRBD2; CDR3: CATSDRTRLAGGQGELFF
size: many; J: TRBJ2-7; V: TRBV6-1; D: TRBD1; CDR3: CASSTTPGTETYEQYF
size: few; J: TRBJ2-2; V: TRBV12-3/TRBV12-4; D: -; CDR3: CASSVQGSGTGELFF
size: -; J: TRBJ2-1; V: TRBV28; D: -; CDR3: CASSLFGSNEQFF
size: many; J: TRBJ2-7; V: TRBV25-1; D: -; CDR3: CASSSWGADEQYF
size: -; J: TRBJ2-1; V: TRBV28; D: TRBD2; CDR3: CASSLAGGISSYNEQFF
size: few; J: TRBJ2-3; V: TRBV20-1; D: -; CDR3: CSARGRLAFDTQYF
size: few; J: TRBJ2-7; V: TRBV3-1; D: TRBD2; CDR3: CASSETLPFSGLAYEQYF
size: -; J: TRBJ2-3; V: TRBV20-1; D: -; CDR3: CSAGSGFTDTQYF
size: many; J: TRBJ2-4; V: TRBV7-9; D: TRBD2; CDR3: CASSLLAGRVIQYF
size: many; J: TRBJ2-7; V: TRBV28; D: TRBD1; CDR3: CASSSSGTVSYEQYF
size: -; J: TRBJ2-1; V: TRBV5-4; D: -; CDR3: CASSSTFRTEYNEQFF
size: -; J: TRBJ1-2; V: TRBV27; D: TRBD1; CDR3: CASSLTGQGATNYGYTF
size: many; J: TRBJ1-4; V: TRBV20-1; D: -; CDR3: CSAREGRIPRFF
size: many; J: TRBJ1-1; V: TRBV19; D: TRBD1; CDR3: CASSNRDSLFSNTEAFF
size: -; J: TRBJ1-2; V: TRBV18; D: -; CDR3: CASSPRGEHYGYTF
size: few; J: TRBJ1-2; V: TRBV20-1; D: TRBD1; CDR3: CSARVLGVAGGSNYGYTF
size: many; J: TRBJ2-3; V: TRBV28; D: TRBD2; CDR3: CASILPSGDRADTQYF
size: few; J: TRBJ2-7; V: TRBV20-1; D: -; CDR3: CSAGQLTFSYEQYF
size: few; J: TRBJ2-5; V: TRBV29-1; D: TRBD2; CDR3: CSVAVSGSQETQYF
size: many; J: TRBJ2-7; V: TRBV5-1; D: TRBD2; CDR3: CASSRRMAGGPINEQYF
size: few; J: TRBJ2-2; V: TRBV20-1; D: -; CDR3: CSALQGAGELFF
size: many; J: TRBJ1-1; V: TRBV6-5; D: -; CDR3: CASSYGKPTEAFF
size: -; J: TRBJ2-3; V: TRBV11-2; D: -; CDR3: CASCLGRSTDTQYF
size: many; J: TRBJ2-7; V: TRBV6-1; D: TRBD1; CDR3: CASSSGQNTYEQYF
size: many; J: TRBJ1-1; V: TRBV5-1; D: -; CDR3: CASSLAPGTTEAFF
size: -; J: TRBJ2-3; V: TRBV4-1; D: -; CDR3: CASSHRVTDTQYF
size: many; J: TRBJ2-5; V: TRBV4-1; D: -; CDR3: CASSQVLRPATQYF
size: -; J: TRBJ1-5; V: TRBV19; D: -; CDR3: CASSAPGLRNQPQHF
size: many; J: TRBJ2-4; V: TRBV18; D: TRBD2; CDR3: CASSPTSGRAPNIQYF
size: many; J: TRBJ2-1; V: TRBV20-1; D: TRBD1; CDR3: CSANSGTASYNEQFF
size: many; J: TRBJ2-7; V: TRBV29-1; D: -; CDR3: CSARDGSYEQYF
size: many; J: TRBJ2-3; V: TRBV12-5; D: TRBD2; CDR3: CASGLGPRREIPDTQYF
size: few; J: TRBJ2-2; V: TRBV9; D: -; CDR3: CASSGKRGTGELFF
size: -; J: TRBJ2-1; V: TRBV7-2; D: TRBD2; CDR3: CASSLLGGSRNEQFF
size: many; J: TRBJ2-3; V: TRBV10-3; D: -; CDR3: CAISERDPLSTDTQYF
size: once; J: TRBJ1-5; V: TRBV29-1; D: -; CDR3: CSAKTGKDSNQPHHF